This passage covers 23 T cell receptor beta chains from one sample sequenced in a study of T-cell reconstitution after alpha-beta-depleted transplantation in children. Unique molecular identifiers were built into the TCRbeta library. One entry per CDR3 protein, called by TCRdb with MiXCR from the PCR reads. The sample gives a few hundred thousand distinct CDR3 sequences, around a tenth of which show up once; 2% to 3% is in the top ten. The sample was PBMCs from the stem cell graft donor, taken from the stem cell graft. These TCRs come from a human donor who donated a stem cell graft to a child with acute lymphoblastic leukemia.

The chain employs TRBV18 and TRBJ2-7, with 12 bases matching TRBD2. This CDR3 has 18 amino acids. The germline CDR1 and CDR2 sequences are KGHSH and LQKENI. V was pared by 3 bases and J by 0 bases, with 9 bases of the junction left unmatched. CDR3 region: CASSPTSGSYWSSYEQYF. The CDR3 DNA sequence: TGTGCCAGCTCACCGACTAGCGGGAGTTATTGGAGCTCCTACGAGCAGTACTTC.

There are a few counts of this clonotype. The chain links TRBV7-9 to TRBJ1-6; 7 nucleotides align to TRBD1. Germline CDR1 and CDR2: SEHNR and FQNEAQ (reference sequence). The V segment lost 1 base and the J segment 5 bases; nucleotides outside the gene matches: 8. The CDR3 has 17 amino acids. The CDR3 here is CASSLEVPDRNNSPLHF. In DNA, the CDR3 is TGTGCCAGCAGCTTAGAAGTCCCGGACAGGAATAATTCACCCCTCCACTTT.

This clonotype was counted many times. The gene calls are TRBV4-3 and TRBJ1-5; 8 nucleotides agree with TRBD1. There are 19 residues in the CDR3. From germline, CDR1 is LGHNA and CDR2 YSLEER. J gave up 2 bases and V 0 bases, and 12 bases lay outside the gene matches. CDR3 in DNA: TGCGCCAGCAGCCAAGATCCGGGCAGGGGGCTTGGTGGCAATCAGCCCCAGCATTTT. Residues: CASSQDPGRGLGGNQPQHF.

This chain connects TRBV20-1 to TRBJ2-7; D might be TRBD1 (5 bases). Germline V gene sequence: CDR1 DFQATT, CDR2 SNEGSKA (reference sequence). V lost 6 bases and J 3 bases, leaving 9 bases between the germline ends. This CDR3 region has 11 residues. The CDR3 protein is CSASQGYEQYF. The CDR3 coding sequence is TGCAGTGCGTCGCAGGGCTACGAGCAGTACTTC.

The V gene is TRBV20-1, the J gene TRBJ2-7; TRBD1 aligns across 11 bases. The CDR3 length is 13 residues. V shed 3 bases and J 4 bases; nucleotides not matched to a gene: 2. The V gene's germline CDR1 is DFQATT and CDR2 SNEGSKA (reference sequence). CDR3 sequence: CSASGDRGYEQYF. DNA for the CDR3: TGCAGTGCTAGTGGGGACAGGGGGTACGAGCAGTACTTC.

The chain has TRBV27 and TRBJ1-3; no reliable D call. Germline assignment: CDR1 MNHEY and CDR2 SMNVEV (reference sequence). The CDR3 runs to 15 residues. Trimming took off 4 bases at V and 4 bases at J, with 14 bases between the two ends. CDR3 sequence (DNA): TGTGCCAGCAGTTACCGACTGGCCCGGGGAAACACCATATATTTT. Translation: CASSYRLARGNTIYF.

V gene TRBV5-1 combines with J gene TRBJ1-2, with TRBD1 matching over 8 bases. The junction had 4 bases not matched to a gene; V was cut back by 4 bases and J by 8 bases. The germline V gene encodes CDR1 SGHRS and CDR2 YFSETQ. The CDR3 is made up of 12 amino acids. The CDR3 is CASSQTGEGYTF. CDR3 nucleotide sequence: TGCGCCAGCAGCCAGACAGGGGAAGGCTACACCTTC.

There are many counts of this clonotype. The rearrangement links TRBV3-1 to TRBJ2-7; possibly TRBD2 for D (5 bases). Trimming took off 1 base at V and 3 bases at J, with 22 bases between the two ends. This CDR3 has 18 amino acids. Germline-derived CDR1 and CDR2 are LGHDT and YNNKEL (reference sequence). The CDR3 sequence: CASSQGVHGEKGRYEQYF. CDR3 DNA sequence: TGTGCCAGCAGCCAAGGGGTGCACGGGGAGAAGGGTCGCTACGAGCAGTACTTC.

This clonotype was seen only once. The CDR3 reads CASSLQGGHEQFF. DNA of the CDR3: TGTGCCAGCAGTTTGCAGGGAGGCCATGAGCAGTTCTTC. The chain links TRBV12-3 or TRBV12-4 to TRBJ2-1, with a weak D call TRBD2 (6 bases). The V gene lost 3 bases and the J gene lost 8 bases, with 11 bases spanning the gap. This CDR3 contains 13 residues.

The V and J genes are TRBV27 and TRBJ2-7; the D gene is possibly TRBD2 (5 bases). The V and J ends lost 6 bases and 2 bases respectively, with 14 bases between them. The CDR3 has 14 amino acids. Germline V gives CDR1 MNHEY, CDR2 SMNVEV (reference sequence). CDR3 nucleotides: TGTGCCAGCAGCCGGGCGGGCCAGACCTACGAGCAGTACTTC. This gives the protein CASSRAGQTYEQYF.

At least ten counts were recorded for this clonotype. The genes are TRBV4-3 and TRBJ1-4, with a weak D call TRBD1 (5 bases). Trimming took 5 bases from V and 7 from J, leaving 11 bases between them. The CDR3 is 13 amino acids. The germline gives CDR1 LGHNA, CDR2 YSLEER. CDR3 protein: CASSASRGEKLFF. The CDR3 region has the DNA TGCGCCAGCAGCGCCTCAAGGGGTGAAAAACTGTTTTTT.

This clonotype showed up just a few times. The chain employs TRBV5-1 and TRBJ2-1; 15 positions agree with TRBD2. CDR1 is SGHRS and CDR2 is YFSETQ in the germline V gene. CDR3 length: 15 amino acids. The V and J ends lost 3 bases and 9 bases, in that order; junction bases with no gene match: 4. CDR3 protein: CASSWTSGRAVEQFF. CDR3 DNA sequence: TGCGCCAGCAGCTGGACTAGCGGGAGGGCCGTTGAGCAGTTCTTC.

The chain recombines TRBV11-1 with TRBJ2-7; TRBD2 agrees at 13 bases. CDR1 and CDR2 (germline): SGHAT, FQDESV (reference sequence). V gave up 1 base and J gave up 1 base; unmatched junction bases: 7. The CDR3 length is 18 residues. The CDR3 spells CASSLEPETSGRSYEQYF. The CDR3 nucleotides are TGTGCCAGCAGCTTAGAGCCAGAGACTAGCGGGAGGTCCTACGAGCAGTACTTC. The full variable domain, rest sourced from reference TRBV11-1 and TRBJ2-7, is EAEVAQSPRYKITEKSQAVAFWCDPISGHATLYWYRQILGQGPELLVQFQDESVVDDSQLPKDRFSAERLKGVDSTLKIQPAELGDSAMYLCASSLEPETSGRSYEQYFGPGTRLTVT.

This clonotype has a handful of counts. The chain has TRBV7-9 and TRBJ2-1; tentative D call: TRBD2 (6 bases). The CDR3 sequence is 17 residues long. The ends were cut back, 6 bases at V and 0 bases at J, with 18 bases in the middle. Germline lookup yields CDR1 SEHNR and CDR2 FQNEAQ (reference sequence). CDR3 bases: TGTGCCAGCAGTTCACCGGGACTCTCGTTCTCCTACAATGAGCAGTTCTTC. It encodes CASSSPGLSFSYNEQFF.

This chain uses TRBV7-9 with TRBJ2-1; 7 bases align to TRBD2. CDR1 and CDR2 (germline): SEHNR, FQNEAQ (reference sequence). The CDR3 length is 15 residues. The junction had 10 bases not matched to a gene; V was cut back by 1 base and J by 10 bases. The CDR3 bases are TGTGCCAGCAGCTTAGTAGGGAGGGTATGGAACGAGCAGTTCTTC. Protein product: CASSLVGRVWNEQFF. Variable domain in full (rest from reference TRBV7-9 and TRBJ2-1): DTGVSQNPRHKITKRGQNVTFRCDPISEHNRLYWYRQTLGQGPEFLTYFQNEAQLEKSRLLSDRFSAERPKGSFSTLEIQRTEQGDSAMYLCASSLVGRVWNEQFFGPGTRLTVL.

This clonotype showed up many times. The rearrangement uses TRBV7-6 and TRBJ2-7; 7 bases match TRBD1. CDR3 size: 13 residues. Germline loops: CDR1 SGHVS, CDR2 FNYEAQ. Losses at the gene ends were 5 bases for V and 3 bases for J; bases not matched to a gene: 4. The CDR3 bases are TGTGCCAGCAGCACTCAGGGGGACTACGAGCAGTACTTC. This encodes CASSTQGDYEQYF. The full variable domain, rest sourced from reference TRBV7-6 and TRBJ2-7, is GAGVSQSPRYKVTKRGQDVALRCDPISGHVSLYWYRQALGQGPEFLTYFNYEAQQDKSGLPNDRFSAERPEGSISTLTIQRTEQRDSAMYRCASSTQGDYEQYFGPGTRLTVT.

The chain couples TRBV12-3 or TRBV12-4 to TRBJ2-3; TRBD1 matches 10 bases. This CDR3 has 16 residues. Losses at the gene ends were 5 bases for V and 2 bases for J; bases not matched to a gene: 7. CDR3 protein: CASSRRTGGYTDTQYF. The DNA for the CDR3 is TGTGCCAGCAGTAGACGGACAGGGGGTTACACAGATACGCAGTATTTT.

There are a few counts of this clonotype. This chain joins TRBV7-6 and TRBJ2-2; D gene uncertain. V shed 1 base and J shed 7 bases, with 10 bases lying between them. CDR1 is SGHVS and CDR2 is FNYEAQ in the germline V gene. The CDR3 extends over 14 amino acids. CDR3 nucleotide sequence: TGTGCCAGCAGCTTAGATGCGTACAGCGGGGAGCTGTTTTTT. Translation gives CASSLDAYSGELFF.

There are many counts of this clonotype. V gene TRBV12-3 or TRBV12-4 combines with J gene TRBJ1-2; D possibly corresponds to TRBD1 (5 bases). V lost 3 bases and J 7 bases, leaving 21 bases between the germline ends. CDR3 length: 16 residues. Here the CDR3 reads CASSLTETARYGGYTF. In DNA form, the CDR3 reads TGTGCCAGCAGTTTGACGGAGACAGCGCGCTATGGTGGCTACACCTTC.

This clonotype was seen a few times. The V and J genes are TRBV29-1 and TRBJ1-1; TRBD1 matches at 9 bases. The CDR3 has 11 amino acids. The V gene's germline CDR1 is SQVTM and CDR2 ANQGSEA. CDR3 bases: TGCGGGACAGGGCCGGGAACTGAAGCTTTCTTT. It encodes CGTGPGTEAFF.

V gene TRBV7-6 combines with J gene TRBJ2-1; D possibly corresponds to TRBD1 (6 bases). This CDR3 comprises 14 residues. Germline assignment: CDR1 SGHVS and CDR2 FNYEAQ. Deletions cut 5 bases from V and 3 bases from J, with 11 bases between. CDR3 in DNA: TGTGCCAGCAGCATGACAGGATTCTACAATGAGCAGTTCTTC. Translating gives CASSMTGFYNEQFF.

In its sample, this clonotype was seen many times. The chain carries TRBV7-2 and TRBJ1-4, with a tentative D call TRBD1 (5 bases). Per the germline V gene, CDR1 is SGHTA and CDR2 is FQGNSA. CDR3 length: 13 amino acids. V lost 5 bases and J 12 bases, leaving 16 bases between the germline ends. CDR3 in DNA: TGTGCCAGCAGCCCCCGGGGGGGATCGGAACTGTTTTTT. This codes for CASSPRGGSELFF.

The rearrangement links TRBV5-5 to TRBJ1-5; D is unclear. The CDR3 loop spans 13 amino acids. In germline, CDR1 is SGHKS, CDR2 YYEKEE (reference sequence). The ends were cut back, 4 bases at V and 5 bases at J, with 10 bases in the middle. The DNA of the CDR3 is TGTGCCAGCAGCCGGGCCCCCCATCAGCCCCAGCATTTT. Protein product: CASSRAPHQPQHF.